Listed below are T cell receptor beta chains from one sample, sequenced in a study of shared clonotypes between healthy human individuals. The method was immunoSEQ multiplex PCR; TCRdb's version includes in-frame clones alone and lacks a portion of them. The repertoire holds 2 million to 3 million clones, with just over 90% as singletons. The sample consisted of naive CD4+ T cells sorted from blood. The receptors originated from a man aged 18-30 years in good health. CDR3s include the opening cysteine and the closing phenylalanine or tryptophan. Each record gives: J gene, D gene, V gene, CDR3 length, CDR3 protein, CDR3 DNA. The D gene is left open where the match is weak.

J gene: TRBJ2-7; D gene: TRBD1; V gene: TRBV7-9; CDR3 length: 17; CDR3 protein: CASSLVGQGFASYEQYF; CDR3 DNA: TGTGCCAGCAGCTTAGTTGGACAGGGGTTCGCCTCCTACGAGCAGTACTTC
J gene: TRBJ2-2; D gene: -; V gene: TRBV6-6; CDR3 length: 14; CDR3 protein: CASKREPNTGELFF; CDR3 DNA: TGTGCCAGCAAACGAGAACCGAACACCGGGGAGCTGTTTTTT
J gene: TRBJ1-2; D gene: -; V gene: TRBV10-2; CDR3 length: 14; CDR3 protein: CASSATASNYGYTF; CDR3 DNA: TGCGCCAGCAGTGCTACAGCGTCTAACTATGGCTACACCTTC
J gene: TRBJ2-7; D gene: -; V gene: TRBV5-1; CDR3 length: 14; CDR3 protein: CASSLETTLYEQYF; CDR3 DNA: TGCGCCAGCAGCTTGGAGACGACCCTCTACGAGCAGTACTTC
J gene: TRBJ1-5; D gene: -; V gene: TRBV7-2; CDR3 length: 15; CDR3 protein: CASSLAPGGNQPQHF; CDR3 DNA: TGTGCCAGCAGCTTAGCTCCGGGGGGCAATCAGCCCCAGCATTTT
J gene: TRBJ2-7; D gene: -; V gene: TRBV19; CDR3 length: 15; CDR3 protein: CASSTRDHRWSEQYF; CDR3 DNA: TGTGCCAGTAGTACCCGGGACCACAGGTGGAGCGAGCAGTACTTC
J gene: TRBJ2-1; D gene: -; V gene: TRBV6-1; CDR3 length: 16; CDR3 protein: CASSETRGLPYNEQFF; CDR3 DNA: TGTGCCAGCAGTGAAACCCGGGGGCTCCCCTACAATGAGCAGTTCTTC
J gene: TRBJ2-2; D gene: TRBD2; V gene: TRBV5-4; CDR3 length: 15; CDR3 protein: CASSRGLAGFGELFF; CDR3 DNA: TGTGCCAGCAGCCGGGGACTAGCGGGCTTCGGGGAGCTGTTTTTT
J gene: TRBJ1-1; D gene: TRBD1; V gene: TRBV6-1; CDR3 length: 13; CDR3 protein: CASDRTGNTEAFF; CDR3 DNA: TGTGCCAGCGACCGGACAGGGAACACTGAAGCTTTCTTT
J gene: TRBJ1-1; D gene: TRBD1; V gene: TRBV29-1; CDR3 length: 16; CDR3 protein: CSVADRALTWATEAFF; CDR3 DNA: TGCAGCGTGGCCGACAGGGCCCTAACTTGGGCCACTGAAGCTTTCTTT
J gene: TRBJ1-1; D gene: -; V gene: TRBV29-1; CDR3 length: 13; CDR3 protein: CSAGYGGGTEAFF; CDR3 DNA: TGCAGCGCTGGGTACGGGGGAGGCACTGAAGCTTTCTTT
J gene: TRBJ1-2; D gene: -; V gene: TRBV27; CDR3 length: 14; CDR3 protein: CASSSPPGNYGYTF; CDR3 DNA: TGTGCCAGCAGTTCACCCCCTGGGAACTATGGCTACACCTTC
J gene: TRBJ2-7; D gene: TRBD2; V gene: TRBV13; CDR3 length: 16; CDR3 protein: CASSRGTSGRVYEQYF; CDR3 DNA: TGTGCCAGCAGCCGCGGGACTAGCGGGAGAGTATACGAGCAGTACTTC
J gene: TRBJ2-7; D gene: -; V gene: TRBV6-1; CDR3 length: 13; CDR3 protein: CASSEDPGREQYF; CDR3 DNA: TGTGCCAGCAGTGAAGACCCGGGCCGCGAGCAGTACTTC
J gene: TRBJ1-2; D gene: TRBD1; V gene: TRBV2; CDR3 length: 12; CDR3 protein: CATRTGDYGYTF; CDR3 DNA: TGTGCCACCAGGACAGGGGACTATGGCTACACCTTC